These 20 T cell receptor beta chains were sequenced from one sample in a study of cytomegalovirus exposure and HLA in healthy donors. The PCR ran on 60 Vbeta and 13 Jbeta primers. Clones were read by immunoSEQ multiplex PCR, and TCRdb kept only the in-frame ones, dropping some. This table holds 120,000 to 150,000 clones, 82% found once. Material: PBMCs. These receptors came from a man between 18 and 29 years old in good health and CMV-seropositive.

The chain has TRBV5-1 and TRBJ1-2; maybe TRBD1 (6 bases). The CDR3 sequence is 15 residues long. CDR1 SGHRS and CDR2 YFSETQ come from the germline V gene. V was cut by 3 bases and J by 5 bases, with 17 bases left in between. CDR3 protein: CASSSGQAPSYGYTF. The CDR3 bases are TGCGCCAGCAGCTCGGGACAAGCCCCCTCATATGGCTACACCTTC. The full variable domain, rest sourced from reference TRBV5-1 and TRBJ1-2, is KAGVTQTPRYLIKTRGQQVTLSCSPISGHRSVSWYQQTPGQGLQFLFEYFSETQRNKGNFPGRFSGRQFSNSRSEMNVSTLELGDSALYLCASSSGQAPSYGYTFGSGTRLTVV.

The chain combines TRBV7-2 with TRBJ2-7; no clear D. The length of the CDR3 is 13 residues. Trimming took off 3 bases at V and 2 bases at J, with 8 bases between the two ends. The V gene's germline CDR1 is SGHTA and CDR2 FQGNSA. CDR3 loop: CASSFTAPYEQYF. The CDR3 DNA reads TGTGCCAGCAGCTTTACAGCTCCCTACGAGCAGTACTTC.

The chain links TRBV5-1 to TRBJ1-1, with 7 bases that match TRBD1. The germline V gene has CDR1 SGHRS and CDR2 YFSETQ. J was trimmed by 4 bases and V by 0 bases; bases with no gene match: 15. CDR3 size: 18 residues. CDR3 residues: CASSLGRADRAAGTEAFF. Here the CDR3 DNA reads TGCGCCAGCAGCTTGGGGAGGGCCGACAGGGCCGCCGGCACTGAAGCTTTCTTT.

The J gene is TRBJ2-7, the V gene TRBV27; 7 nucleotides agree with TRBD1. After removal of 4 bases from V and 3 bases from J, the junction contained 6 bases not matched to a gene. CDR3 length: 14 residues. Germline values: CDR1 MNHEY, CDR2 SMNVEV (reference sequence). CDR3: CASSYGQDGYEQYF. The CDR3 DNA reads TGTGCCAGCAGTTACGGACAGGACGGCTACGAGCAGTACTTC.

This chain joins TRBV18 and TRBJ1-5; D ambiguous. Germline-derived CDR1 and CDR2 are KGHSH and LQKENI. V lost 5 bases and J 3 bases, leaving 11 bases between the germline ends. The CDR3 is 14 residues long. The CDR3 nucleotides read TGTGCCAGCTCAACCAGGCAGCACAATCAGCCCCAGCATTTT. It translates to CASSTRQHNQPQHF.

This clone was picked up a small number of times. The rearrangement links TRBV28 to TRBJ2-7; D unclear. V lost 2 bases and J 0 bases, leaving 17 bases between the germline ends. The CDR3 is made up of 17 amino acids. The germline gives CDR1 MDHEN, CDR2 SYDVKM. This chain's CDR3 is CASSLPPRASNSYEQYF. DNA for the CDR3: TGTGCCAGCAGTTTACCGCCGCGAGCTTCCAACTCCTACGAGCAGTACTTC.

CDR3 sequence reads: CASSSSLRLARGNEQFF. The DNA of the CDR3 is TGTGCCAGCAGTTCTTCTCTCCGACTAGCGAGAGGGAATGAGCAGTTCTTC. This chain uses TRBV27 with TRBJ2-1, with TRBD2 matching over 8 bases. The germline gives CDR1 MNHEY, CDR2 SMNVEV (reference sequence). The CDR3 consists of 17 residues. V dropped 4 bases and J dropped 7; count of bases not matched to a gene: 15.

The rearrangement links TRBV19 to TRBJ1-3; the match to TRBD1 covers 8 bases. CDR1 is LNHDA and CDR2 is SQIVND in the germline V gene (reference sequence). The CDR3 has 18 residues. The V and J ends lost 8 bases and 2 bases, in that order; junction bases with no gene match: 17. The CDR3: CASGPGTGLLLPGNTIYF. The CDR3 region has the DNA TGTGCCAGTGGACCCGGGACAGGCCTACTACTACCTGGAAACACCATATATTTT. The full variable domain, in which reference TRBV19 and TRBJ1-3 provide the parts outside the CDR3, is DGGITQSPKYLFRKEGQNVTLSCEQNLNHDAMYWYRQDPGQGLRLIYYSQIVNDFQKGDIAEGYSVSREKKESFPLTVTSAQKNPTAFYLCASGPGTGLLLPGNTIYFGEGSWLTVV.

CDR3 DNA sequence: TGTGCCACCGGTTCGGTCGGGTCCCCCTACGAGCAGTACTTC. This encodes CATGSVGSPYEQYF. The rearrangement joins TRBV10-3 to TRBJ2-7, with D uncertain. This CDR3 spans 14 amino acids. The germline V gene encodes CDR1 ENHRY and CDR2 SYGVKD. V was pared by 10 bases and J by 2 bases, with 18 bases between.

This chain's CDR3 is CASSVTSEFTDTQYF. DNA for the CDR3: TGTGCCAGCAGTGTAACTAGTGAGTTCACAGATACGCAGTATTTT. The genes are TRBV2 and TRBJ2-3, with D perhaps TRBD2 (5 bases). The CDR3 covers 15 residues. Trimming removed 4 bases at V and 2 bases at J, with 13 bases between. Germline assignment: CDR1 SNHLY and CDR2 FYNNEI.

The V gene is TRBV7-9, the J gene TRBJ2-7; the match to TRBD2 covers 11 bases. The CDR3 sequence is 18 residues long. The trim removed 4 bases at V and 2 bases at J, leaving 13 bases unmatched. Germline V lookup: CDR1 SEHNR, CDR2 FQNEAQ (reference sequence). CDR3 nucleotides: TGTGCCAGCAGCTCTACCAATACAATTAGCGGGAGGGCCTACGAGCAGTACTTC. This gives the protein CASSSTNTISGRAYEQYF.

CDR3 bases: TGTGCCAGCAGCTTTCGAAGGGGCGAACGTCCTGAGCAGTTCTTC. Translation gives CASSFRRGERPEQFF. The chain links TRBV11-2 to TRBJ2-1; possibly TRBD1 for D (5 bases). The CDR3 runs to 15 residues. Germline values: CDR1 SGHAT, CDR2 FQNNGV. Trimming removed 3 bases at V and 9 bases at J, with 18 bases between.

The rearrangement links TRBV11-1 to TRBJ2-7, with D possibly being TRBD2 (5 bases). The germline V gene has CDR1 SGHAT and CDR2 FQDESV (reference sequence). Trimming cost V 5 bases and J 3 bases, with 17 bases left between them. This CDR3 contains 15 residues. CDR3 residues: CASSVRDARIYEQYF. The DNA for the CDR3 is TGTGCCAGCAGCGTCCGGGATGCTCGGATCTACGAGCAGTACTTC. Complete variable domain (other parts from reference TRBV11-1 and TRBJ2-7): EAEVAQSPRYKITEKSQAVAFWCDPISGHATLYWYRQILGQGPELLVQFQDESVVDDSQLPKDRFSAERLKGVDSTLKIQPAELGDSAMYLCASSVRDARIYEQYFGPGTRLTVT.

This chain uses TRBV5-1 with TRBJ2-7, with TRBD2 matching over 8 bases. The ends lost 4 bases at V and 5 bases at J; junction bases unmatched: 5. This CDR3 has 13 residues. Germline CDR1 SGHRS, CDR2 YFSETQ. CDR3 DNA sequence: TGCGCCAGCAGCCCGGGGGGGGCCAACGAGCAGTACTTC. Its translation: CASSPGGANEQYF. Using reference TRBV5-1 and TRBJ2-7 for the parts outside the CDR3, the full variable domain is KAGVTQTPRYLIKTRGQQVTLSCSPISGHRSVSWYQQTPGQGLQFLFEYFSETQRNKGNFPGRFSGRQFSNSRSEMNVSTLELGDSALYLCASSPGGANEQYFGPGTRLTVT.

The chain has TRBV2 and TRBJ1-4; TRBD1 agrees at 9 bases. CDR3 length: 15 amino acids. Germline values: CDR1 SNHLY, CDR2 FYNNEI. The V gene end was trimmed by 0 bases and the J gene end by 10 bases; junction bases not matched to a gene: 6. CDR3 protein: CASSEADRGSGKLFF. The CDR3 bases are TGTGCCAGCAGTGAAGCGGACAGGGGCAGTGGAAAACTGTTTTTT. Using reference TRBV2 and TRBJ1-4 for the parts outside the CDR3, the full variable domain is EPEVTQTPSHQVTQMGQEVILRCVPISNHLYFYWYRQILGQKVEFLVSFYNNEISEKSEIFDDQFSVERPDGSNFTLKIRSTKLEDSAMYFCASSEADRGSGKLFFGSGTQLSVL.

About this clone itself: This sample includes further DNA sequences coding for the same CDR3. The chain couples TRBV7-3 to TRBJ1-1, with D maybe TRBD1 (6 bases). The germline V and J ends were trimmed by 5 bases and 1 base, with 8 bases remaining between them. In germline, CDR1 is SGHTA, CDR2 FQGTGA. CDR3 length equals 13 residues. CDR3 sequence reads: CASSRGQNTEAFF. The CDR3, as DNA: TGTGCCAGCAGCCGGGGACAGAACACTGAAGCTTTCTTT.

The chain has TRBV6-1 and TRBJ2-7; TRBD2 agrees at 15 bases. The ends lost 4 bases at V and 4 bases at J; junction bases unmatched: 8. Looked up from germline, CDR1 is MNHNS and CDR2 is SASEGT. The CDR3 is 17 residues long. The CDR3 DNA is TGTGCCAGCAGTGGGGTGGGACTAGCGGGAGGTCTTTACGAGCAGTACTTC. As protein: CASSGVGLAGGLYEQYF.

The gene calls are TRBV12-2 and TRBJ1-4; no DNA check was done on the table's D call, TRBD1. TRBV12-2 represents a pseudogene. The CDR3 is 20 amino acids. CDR3 sequence reads: CASRLVRGGDRGIGYEKLFF. The DNA for the CDR3 is TGTGCAAGTCGCTTAGTGCGGGGTGGGGACAGGGGGATAGGTTATGAAAAACTGTTTTTT.

The J gene is TRBJ1-4, the V gene TRBV5-1, with D maybe TRBD1 (6 bases). The germline CDR1 and CDR2 sequences are SGHRS and YFSETQ. Trimming shortened V by 0 bases and J by 6 bases, and 9 bases separated the two germline ends. CDR3 length: 14 residues. CDR3 loop: CASSLAGAHEKLFF. The DNA of the CDR3 is TGCGCCAGCAGCTTGGCAGGGGCCCATGAAAAACTGTTTTTT. The variable domain in full, completed from reference TRBV5-1 and TRBJ1-4, reads KAGVTQTPRYLIKTRGQQVTLSCSPISGHRSVSWYQQTPGQGLQFLFEYFSETQRNKGNFPGRFSGRQFSNSRSEMNVSTLELGDSALYLCASSLAGAHEKLFFGSGTQLSVL.

This clone was recorded only once. The V and J genes are TRBV7-9 and TRBJ2-7; tentatively, D is TRBD2 (5 bases). The germline V gene has CDR1 SEHNR and CDR2 FQNEAQ (reference sequence). V shed 7 bases and J shed 5 bases, with 12 bases lying between them. The CDR3 extends over 12 amino acids. The DNA of the CDR3 is TGTGCCAGCACCCCAGTCGGGAACGAGCAGTACTTC. This translates into CASTPVGNEQYF.